The 18 T cell receptor beta chains listed next were all sequenced from one sample in a study of cytotoxic CD8 clonotypes in ibrutinib-treated CLL. Using immunoSEQ multiplex PCR, the repertoire was profiled, and TCRdb retains in-frame clones only, with some absent. Seen here are around 310,000 clones, roughly 80% observed once, and the top ten hold 5.5% to 8%. Source: PBMCs, taken before ibrutinib treatment. The origin of the receptors is a human donor with chronic lymphocytic leukemia.

This clone was seen a few times. This chain connects TRBV7-9 to TRBJ2-3; D might be TRBD2 (6 bases). The CDR3 consists of 19 residues. V was pared by 2 bases and J by 0 bases, with 21 bases between. Germline V gene lookup returns CDR1 SEHNR and CDR2 FQNEAQ (reference sequence). As DNA, the CDR3 is TGTGCCAGCAGCTTACGTAGGGGAGGTCTCTTTTCTAGCACAGATACGCAGTATTTT. It translates to CASSLRRGGLFSSTDTQYF.

This chain connects TRBV2 to TRBJ2-1; 11 bases align to TRBD2. Germline trimming cut 0 bases from V and 7 bases from J; bases unmatched to any gene: 5. The CDR3 sequence is 16 residues long. The germline CDR1 and CDR2 sequences are SNHLY and FYNNEI. CDR3 sequence (DNA): TGTGCCAGCAGTGAAGCGGGACTAGCGGTACAAAATGAGCAGTTCTTC. As protein: CASSEAGLAVQNEQFF.

V gene TRBV19 combines with J gene TRBJ2-2; weak D call: TRBD2 (5 bases). This CDR3 spans 16 amino acids. Germline V lookup: CDR1 LNHDA, CDR2 SQIVND (reference sequence). V lost 0 bases, J lost 4 bases, and 12 bases lay in between. This CDR3 reads CASSIDLRAATGELFF. The CDR3 nucleotides are TGTGCCAGTAGTATAGATCTGAGGGCCGCCACCGGGGAGCTGTTTTTT.

This clone occurred once. The chain combines TRBV5-6 with TRBJ2-4; tentatively, D is TRBD1 or TRBD2 (5 bases each). The CDR3 covers 15 residues. Germline CDR1 SGHDT, CDR2 YYEEEE. The ends were cut back, 1 base at V and 2 bases at J, with 10 bases in the middle. Here the CDR3 DNA reads TGTGCCAGCAGCTTGAGAGGGGCTACCAAAAACATTCAGTACTTC. It codes for CASSLRGATKNIQYF.

The gene calls are TRBV29-1 and TRBJ2-1; D not resolved. Germline V gene sequence: CDR1 SQVTM, CDR2 ANQGSEA. With 2 bases removed from V and 13 bases from J, the gap between germline ends came to 15 bases. The CDR3 contains 12 residues. The CDR3 region is CSVEPLVGNQFF. For the CDR3, the DNA is TGCAGCGTTGAACCCCTGGTCGGTAATCAGTTCTTC.

Points on this clone: Mismatch with germline at one junction end may stem from a read error. J is TRBJ1-1 and V is TRBV7-7; 8 nucleotides agree with TRBD1. The germline CDR1 and CDR2 sequences are SSHAT and FNYEAQ (reference sequence). The CDR3 is 16 residues long. CDR3 in amino acids: CASSLPRDRRYTEAFF. The CDR3 DNA reads TGTGCTAGCAGCCTACCCCGGGACAGGCGGTACACTGAAGCTTTCTTT.

This clone was seen a single time. This chain connects TRBV4-3 to TRBJ2-1; 11 bases line up with TRBD2. The germline V gene has CDR1 LGHNA and CDR2 YSLEER. This CDR3 has 13 residues. V lost 2 bases to trimming and J lost 15 bases; unmatched junction nucleotides: 6. CDR3 in amino acids: CASSQSLSGRAFF. In nucleotides, the CDR3 is TGCGCCAGCAGCCAAAGCCTTAGCGGGAGGGCGTTCTTC.

The DNA for the CDR3 is TGTGCCAGCAGCGCCGGGGGACAGGGCAATCAGCCCCAGCATTTT. Protein sequence: CASSAGGQGNQPQHF. The chain combines TRBV9 with TRBJ1-5; 8 nucleotides align to TRBD1. With 3 bases clipped from V and 2 bases from J, the junction kept 4 bases outside the gene matches. CDR3 length: 15 amino acids. Germline V CDR1 and CDR2: SGDLS, YYNGEE. Drawing the rest from reference TRBV9 and TRBJ1-5, the complete variable domain is DSGVTQTPKHLITATGQRVTLRCSPRSGDLSVYWYQQSLDQGLQFLIQYYNGEERAKGNILERFSAQQFPDLHSELNLSSLELGDSALYFCASSAGGQGNQPQHFGDGTRLSIL.

The table lists this clone with a few counts. This chain links TRBV10-2 with TRBJ2-1; 8 nucleotides line up with TRBD2. The CDR3 contains 15 residues. The V segment lost 4 bases and the J segment 7 bases; nucleotides outside the gene matches: 9. Per the germline V gene, CDR1 is WSHSY and CDR2 is SAAADI. The chain's CDR3 is CASSVSLAGLNEQFF. The CDR3 nucleotides are TGCGCCAGCAGTGTGTCTCTAGCGGGTCTTAATGAGCAGTTCTTC.

The chain joins TRBV30 to TRBJ2-7; possibly TRBD1 for D (5 bases). V shed 4 bases and J shed 3 bases, with 10 bases lying between them. The CDR3 is 12 residues long. The germline V gene encodes CDR1 GTSNPN and CDR2 SVGIG (reference sequence). CDR3 bases: TGTGCCTGGACAAACACAGGCTACGAGCAGTACTTC. Encoded protein: CAWTNTGYEQYF.

V and J are TRBV15 and TRBJ1-5, with D possibly matching TRBD1 (5 bases). Looked up from germline, CDR1 is LNHNV and CDR2 is YYDKDF (reference sequence). V was pared by 2 bases and J by 7 bases, with 9 bases between. The CDR3 sequence is 13 residues long. CDR3 DNA: TGTGCCACCAGCAGAAGGGGAGAGCAGCCCCAGCATTTT. Translation gives CATSRRGEQPQHF.

The rearrangement links TRBV18 to TRBJ2-1, with a possible D match to TRBD2 (6 bases). The V end lost 1 base, the J end lost 3 bases, and 13 bases lay between the germline ends. The CDR3 extends over 16 amino acids. CDR1 and CDR2 (germline): KGHSH, LQKENI. The CDR3 loop is CASSPRTGDLYNEQFF. CDR3 coding DNA: TGTGCCAGCTCACCACGGACGGGAGACCTCTACAATGAGCAGTTCTTC.

The chain employs TRBV2 and TRBJ2-1; D assignment may be TRBD1 or TRBD2 (5 bases each). Germline assignment: CDR1 SNHLY and CDR2 FYNNEI. The V end was cut by 7 bases, the J end by 9 bases, with 16 bases between. This CDR3 has 13 residues. The CDR3 bases are TGTGCCAGCACTGAGGGGAGAGGGGTTGAGCAGTTCTTC. It encodes CASTEGRGVEQFF.

In its sample, this clone was seen a few times. The CDR3 nucleotides are TGTGCCAGCAGCTTTTCACTAGCGGGAATTACCACCGGGGAGCTGTTTTTT. Translation gives CASSFSLAGITTGELFF. This sequence joins TRBV7-7 and TRBJ2-2, with 10 bases identical to TRBD2. This CDR3 region has 17 residues. Germline CDR1 reads SSHAT; CDR2 reads FNYEAQ (reference sequence). Unmatched junction bases numbered 8, after V lost 3 bases and J lost 4 bases.

This clone occurred a few times. The CDR3, as DNA: TGCGCCAGCAGCCAGGGGGCCGGGCCGGTTCTTAGAAATGAGCAGTTCTTC. This sequence encodes CASSQGAGPVLRNEQFF. The rearrangement joins TRBV4-3 to TRBJ2-1; D possibly corresponds to TRBD1 (6 bases). Trimming removed 3 bases at V and 7 bases at J, with 22 bases between. Germline V lookup: CDR1 LGHNA, CDR2 YSLEER. The CDR3 is 17 residues long.

The V gene is TRBV11-1, the J gene TRBJ2-1; TRBD2 aligns across 8 bases. Germline CDR1 reads SGHAT; CDR2 reads FQDESV (reference sequence). The CDR3 contains 15 residues. After removal of 4 bases from V and 4 bases from J, the junction contained 6 bases not matched to a gene. Written as DNA, the CDR3 is TGTGCCAGCAGCTCCCTAGCGGGCAAATACAATGAGCAGTTCTTC. Translated, it gives CASSSLAGKYNEQFF.

The V call is TRBV28, the J call TRBJ1-2, with 10 bases identical to TRBD1. Germline V CDR1 and CDR2: MDHEN, SYDVKM. V shed 5 bases, J shed 4 bases, and the junction held 4 bases outside the gene matches. CDR3 size: 14 residues. CDR3 nucleotides: TGTGCCAGCAGTCTGACAGGGGGCATCTATGGCTACACCTTC. Amino acids: CASSLTGGIYGYTF.

The chain recombines TRBV30 with TRBJ2-3; TRBD1 matches at 8 bases. Germline V gene sequence: CDR1 GTSNPN, CDR2 SVGIG (reference sequence). J gave up 4 bases and V 0 bases, and 9 bases lay outside the gene matches. This CDR3 comprises 16 residues. The DNA for the CDR3 is TGTGCCTGGAGTGTACTGGGACAGGTTGGGTCAGATACGCAGTATTTT. It specifies CAWSVLGQVGSDTQYF.